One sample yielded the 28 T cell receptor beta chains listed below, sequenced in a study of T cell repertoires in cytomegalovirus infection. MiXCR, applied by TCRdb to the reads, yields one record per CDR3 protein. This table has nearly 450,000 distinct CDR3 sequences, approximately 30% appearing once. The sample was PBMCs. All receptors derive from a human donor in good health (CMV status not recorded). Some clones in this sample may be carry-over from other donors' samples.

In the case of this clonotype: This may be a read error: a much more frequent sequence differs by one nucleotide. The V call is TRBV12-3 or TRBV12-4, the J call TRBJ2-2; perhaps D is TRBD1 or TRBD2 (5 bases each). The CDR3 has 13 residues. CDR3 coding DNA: TGTGCCAGCAGTTTCAAGGGGTACGGGGTGCTGTTTTTT. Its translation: CASSFKGYGVLFF.

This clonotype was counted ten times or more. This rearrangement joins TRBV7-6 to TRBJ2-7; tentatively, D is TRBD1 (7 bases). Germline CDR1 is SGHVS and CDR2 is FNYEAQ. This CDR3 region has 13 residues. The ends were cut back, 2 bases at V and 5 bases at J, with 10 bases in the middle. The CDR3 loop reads CASSLSRGDEQYF. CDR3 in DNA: TGTGCCAGCAGCTTATCCAGGGGGGACGAGCAGTACTTC.

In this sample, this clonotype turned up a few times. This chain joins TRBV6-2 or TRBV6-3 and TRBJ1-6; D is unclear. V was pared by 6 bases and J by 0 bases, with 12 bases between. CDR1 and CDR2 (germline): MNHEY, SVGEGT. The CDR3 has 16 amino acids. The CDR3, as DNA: TGTGCCAGCAGCCCCCGCAGGAGCTCCTATAATTCACCCCTCCACTTT. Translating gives CASSPRRSSYNSPLHF.

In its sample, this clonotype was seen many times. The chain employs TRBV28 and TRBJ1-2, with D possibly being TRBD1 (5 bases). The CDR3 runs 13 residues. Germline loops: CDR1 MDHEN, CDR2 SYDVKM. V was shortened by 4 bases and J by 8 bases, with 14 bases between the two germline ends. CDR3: CASSWGYARGYTF. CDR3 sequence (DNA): TGTGCCAGCAGTTGGGGGTACGCGAGGGGCTACACCTTC.

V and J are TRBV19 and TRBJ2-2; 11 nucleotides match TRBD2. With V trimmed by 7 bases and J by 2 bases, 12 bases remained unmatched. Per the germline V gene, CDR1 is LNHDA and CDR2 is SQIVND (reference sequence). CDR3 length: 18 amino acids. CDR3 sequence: CASTELGTSGPNTGELFF. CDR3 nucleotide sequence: TGTGCCAGTACCGAATTGGGGACTAGCGGACCCAACACCGGGGAGCTGTTTTTT.

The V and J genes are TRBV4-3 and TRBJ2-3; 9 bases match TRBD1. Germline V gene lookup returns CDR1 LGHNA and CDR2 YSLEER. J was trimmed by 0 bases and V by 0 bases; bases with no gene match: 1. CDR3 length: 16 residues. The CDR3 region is CASSQEGTGSTDTQYF. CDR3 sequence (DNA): TGCGCCAGCAGCCAAGAAGGGACAGGGAGCACAGATACGCAGTATTTT.

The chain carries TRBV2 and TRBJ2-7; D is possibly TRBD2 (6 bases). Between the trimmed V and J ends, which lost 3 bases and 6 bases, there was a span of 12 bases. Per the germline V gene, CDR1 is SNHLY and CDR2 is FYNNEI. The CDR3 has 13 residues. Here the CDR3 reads CASSEWGVGEQYF. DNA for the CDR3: TGTGCCAGCAGTGAGTGGGGGGTCGGCGAGCAGTACTTC.

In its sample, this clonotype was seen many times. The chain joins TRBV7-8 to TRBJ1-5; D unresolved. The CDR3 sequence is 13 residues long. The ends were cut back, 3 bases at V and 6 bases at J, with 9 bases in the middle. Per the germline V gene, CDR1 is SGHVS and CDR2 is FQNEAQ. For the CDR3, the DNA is TGTGCCAGCAGCTTGAATCGGGGTCAGCCCCAGCATTTT. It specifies CASSLNRGQPQHF.

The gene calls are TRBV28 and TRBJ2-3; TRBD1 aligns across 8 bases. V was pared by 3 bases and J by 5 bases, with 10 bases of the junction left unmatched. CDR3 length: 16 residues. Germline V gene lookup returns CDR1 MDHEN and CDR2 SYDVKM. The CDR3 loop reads CASSLEAGGLGDTQYF. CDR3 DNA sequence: TGTGCCAGCAGTTTGGAGGCAGGGGGCCTTGGAGATACGCAGTATTTT. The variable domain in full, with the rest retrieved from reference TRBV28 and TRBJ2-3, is DVKVTQSSRYLVKRTGEKVFLECVQDMDHENMFWYRQDPGLGLRLIYFSYDVKMKEKGDIPEGYSVSREKKERFSLILESASTNQTSMYLCASSLEAGGLGDTQYFGPGTRLTVL.

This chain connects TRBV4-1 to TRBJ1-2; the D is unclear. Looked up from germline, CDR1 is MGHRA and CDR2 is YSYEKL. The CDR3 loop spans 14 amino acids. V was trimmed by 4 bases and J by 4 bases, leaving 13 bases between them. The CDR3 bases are TGCGCCAGCAGCCCTCTCGGGGATAGCTATGGCTACACCTTC. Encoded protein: CASSPLGDSYGYTF.

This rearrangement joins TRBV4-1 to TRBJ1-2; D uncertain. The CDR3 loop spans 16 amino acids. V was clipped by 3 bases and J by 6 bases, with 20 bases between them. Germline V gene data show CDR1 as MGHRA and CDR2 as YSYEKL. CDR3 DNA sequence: TGCGCCAGCAGCCAGACCTACCTTAGCTCCGGTGATGGCTACACCTTC. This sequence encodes CASSQTYLSSGDGYTF.

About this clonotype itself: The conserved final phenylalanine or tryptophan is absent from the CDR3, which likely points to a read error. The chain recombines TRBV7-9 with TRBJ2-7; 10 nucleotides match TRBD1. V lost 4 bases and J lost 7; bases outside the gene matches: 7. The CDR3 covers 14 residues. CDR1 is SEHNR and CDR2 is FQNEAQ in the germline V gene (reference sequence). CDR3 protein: CASSSPGQGREQYL. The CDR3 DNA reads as TGTGCCAGCAGCTCACCGGGACAGGGGAGGGAGCAGTACTTA.

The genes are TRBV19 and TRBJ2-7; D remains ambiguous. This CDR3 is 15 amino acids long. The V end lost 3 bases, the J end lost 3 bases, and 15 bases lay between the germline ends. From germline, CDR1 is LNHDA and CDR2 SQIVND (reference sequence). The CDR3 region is CASSIPGRLSYEQYF. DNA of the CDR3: TGTGCCAGTAGTATCCCCGGGCGACTTAGCTACGAGCAGTACTTC.

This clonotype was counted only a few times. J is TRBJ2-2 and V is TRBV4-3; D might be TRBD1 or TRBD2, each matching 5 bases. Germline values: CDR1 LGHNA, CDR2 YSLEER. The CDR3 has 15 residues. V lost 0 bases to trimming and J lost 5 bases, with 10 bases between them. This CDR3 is CASSQEWGWTGELFF. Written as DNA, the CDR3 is TGCGCCAGCAGCCAAGAGTGGGGGTGGACCGGGGAGCTGTTTTTT.

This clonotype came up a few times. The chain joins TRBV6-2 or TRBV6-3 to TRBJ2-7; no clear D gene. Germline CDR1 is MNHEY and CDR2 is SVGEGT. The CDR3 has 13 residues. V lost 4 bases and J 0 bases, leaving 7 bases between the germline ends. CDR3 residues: CASSLVTSYEQYF. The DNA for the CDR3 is TGTGCCAGCAGTTTGGTAACCTCCTACGAGCAGTACTTC.

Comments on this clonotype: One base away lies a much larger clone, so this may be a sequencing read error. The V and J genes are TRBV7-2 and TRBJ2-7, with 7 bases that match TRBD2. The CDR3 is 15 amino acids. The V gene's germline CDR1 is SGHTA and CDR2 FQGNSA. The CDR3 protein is CASEKIPGGNYEQSF. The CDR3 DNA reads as TGTGCCAGCGAAAAAATACCGGGGGGAAACTACGAGCAGTCCTTC.

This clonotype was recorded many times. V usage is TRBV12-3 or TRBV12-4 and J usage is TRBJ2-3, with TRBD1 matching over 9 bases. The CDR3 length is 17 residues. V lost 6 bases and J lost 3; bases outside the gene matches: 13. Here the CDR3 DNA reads TGTGCCAGCAGGCGCACCGGGACAGGGTCTTATACAGATACGCAGTATTTT. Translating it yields CASRRTGTGSYTDTQYF.

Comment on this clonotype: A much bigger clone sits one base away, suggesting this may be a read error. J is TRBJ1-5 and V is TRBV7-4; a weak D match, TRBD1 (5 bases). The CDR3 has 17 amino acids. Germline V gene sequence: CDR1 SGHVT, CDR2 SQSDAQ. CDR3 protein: CASNLGTVRCSNQPQHF. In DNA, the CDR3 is TGTGCCAGCAACTTAGGGACGGTCCGGTGTAGCAATCAGCCCCAGCATTTT.

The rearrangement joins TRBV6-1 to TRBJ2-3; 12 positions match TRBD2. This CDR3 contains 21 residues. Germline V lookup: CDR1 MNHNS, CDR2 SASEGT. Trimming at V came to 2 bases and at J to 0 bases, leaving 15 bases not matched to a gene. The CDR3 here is CASSEWWWTSGVSSSTDTQYF. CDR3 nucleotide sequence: TGTGCCAGCAGTGAATGGTGGTGGACTAGCGGGGTGTCTTCTAGCACAGATACGCAGTATTTT.

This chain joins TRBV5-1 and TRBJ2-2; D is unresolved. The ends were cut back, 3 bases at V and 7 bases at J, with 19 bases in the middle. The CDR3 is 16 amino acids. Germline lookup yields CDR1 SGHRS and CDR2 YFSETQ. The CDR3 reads CASSWQAGFFYGELFF. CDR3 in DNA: TGCGCCAGCAGCTGGCAAGCCGGATTCTTTTACGGGGAGCTGTTTTTT. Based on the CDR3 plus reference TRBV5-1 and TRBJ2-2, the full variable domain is KAGVTQTPRYLIKTRGQQVTLSCSPISGHRSVSWYQQTPGQGLQFLFEYFSETQRNKGNFPGRFSGRQFSNSRSEMNVSTLELGDSALYLCASSWQAGFFYGELFFGEGSRLTVL.

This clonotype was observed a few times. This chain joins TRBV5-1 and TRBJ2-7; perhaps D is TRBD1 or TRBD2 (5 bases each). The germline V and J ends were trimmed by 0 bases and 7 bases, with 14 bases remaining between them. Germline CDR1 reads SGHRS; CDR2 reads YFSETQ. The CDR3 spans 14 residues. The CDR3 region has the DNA TGCGCCAGCAGCTTGGCCCGTGACAGAGGGGAGCAGTACTTC. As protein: CASSLARDRGEQYF.

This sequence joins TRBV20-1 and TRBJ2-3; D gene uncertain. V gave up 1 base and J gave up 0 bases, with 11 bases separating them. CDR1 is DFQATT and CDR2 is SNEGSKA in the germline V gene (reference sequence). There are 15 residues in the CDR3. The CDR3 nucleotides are TGCAGTGCTAGAGCGGAGAGGAAAAGCACAGATACGCAGTATTTT. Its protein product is CSARAERKSTDTQYF.

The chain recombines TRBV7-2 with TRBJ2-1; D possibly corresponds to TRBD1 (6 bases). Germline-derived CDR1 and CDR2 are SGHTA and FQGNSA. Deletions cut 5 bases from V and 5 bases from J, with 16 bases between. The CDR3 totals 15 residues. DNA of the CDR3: TGTGCCAGCAGCCCAGGGGTAGGGCCTAACAATGAGCAGTTCTTC. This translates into CASSPGVGPNNEQFF.

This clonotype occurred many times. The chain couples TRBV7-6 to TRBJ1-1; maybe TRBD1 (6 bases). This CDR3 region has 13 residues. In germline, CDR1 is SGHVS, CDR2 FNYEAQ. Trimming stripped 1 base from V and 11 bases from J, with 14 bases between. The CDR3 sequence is CASSLVFRGKAFF. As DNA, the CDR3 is TGTGCCAGCAGCTTAGTTTTTAGGGGGAAGGCTTTCTTT.

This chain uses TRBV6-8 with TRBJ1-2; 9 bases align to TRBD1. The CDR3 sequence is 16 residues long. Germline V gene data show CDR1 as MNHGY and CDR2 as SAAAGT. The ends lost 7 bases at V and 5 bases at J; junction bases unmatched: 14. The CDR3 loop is CASNSPGTGSGYGYTF. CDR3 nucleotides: TGTGCCAGCAACTCGCCCGGGACAGGGTCGGGTTATGGCTACACCTTC.

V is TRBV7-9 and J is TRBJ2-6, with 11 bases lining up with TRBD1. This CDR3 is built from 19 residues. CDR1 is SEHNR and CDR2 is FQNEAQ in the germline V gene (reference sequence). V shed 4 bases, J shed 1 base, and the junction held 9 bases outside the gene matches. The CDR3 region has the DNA TGTGCCAGCAGCTACGGGACAGGGGGACACAGGTCTGGGGCCAACGTCCTGACTTTC. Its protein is CASSYGTGGHRSGANVLTF.

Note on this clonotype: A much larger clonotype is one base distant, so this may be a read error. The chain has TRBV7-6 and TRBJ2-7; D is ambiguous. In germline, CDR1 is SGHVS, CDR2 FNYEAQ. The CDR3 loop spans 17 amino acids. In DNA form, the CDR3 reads TGTGCCAGCAGCTTAGAGGCCCCCGGACGGCCGACGTACGAGAAGTACTTC. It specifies CASSLEAPGRPTYEKYF.

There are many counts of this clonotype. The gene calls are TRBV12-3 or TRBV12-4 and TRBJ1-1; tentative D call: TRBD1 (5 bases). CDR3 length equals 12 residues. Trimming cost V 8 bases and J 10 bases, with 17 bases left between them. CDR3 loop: CASSRGSPGAFF. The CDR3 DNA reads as TGTGCCAGCTCTCGGGGCTCCCCGGGAGCTTTCTTT.